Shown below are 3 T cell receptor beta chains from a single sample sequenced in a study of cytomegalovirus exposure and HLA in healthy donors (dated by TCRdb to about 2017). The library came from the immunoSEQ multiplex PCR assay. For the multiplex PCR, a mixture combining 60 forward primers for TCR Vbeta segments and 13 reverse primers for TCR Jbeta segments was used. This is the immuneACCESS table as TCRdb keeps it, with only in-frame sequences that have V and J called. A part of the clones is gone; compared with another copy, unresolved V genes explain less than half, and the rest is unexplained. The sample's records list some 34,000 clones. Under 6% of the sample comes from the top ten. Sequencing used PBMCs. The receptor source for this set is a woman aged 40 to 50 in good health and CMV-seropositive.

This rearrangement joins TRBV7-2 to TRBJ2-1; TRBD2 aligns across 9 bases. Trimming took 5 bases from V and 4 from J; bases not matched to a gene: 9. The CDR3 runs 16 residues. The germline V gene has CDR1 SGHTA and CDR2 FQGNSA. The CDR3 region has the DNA TGTGCCAGCAGCCCCGTAGCGGGAGCAAGATACAATGAGCAGTTCTTC. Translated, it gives CASSPVAGARYNEQFF.

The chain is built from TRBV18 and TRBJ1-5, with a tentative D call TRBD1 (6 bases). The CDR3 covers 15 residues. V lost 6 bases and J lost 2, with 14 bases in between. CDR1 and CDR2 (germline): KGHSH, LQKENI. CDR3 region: CASSLGGDGNQPQHF. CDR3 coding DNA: TGTGCCAGCTCCCTAGGGGGGGACGGCAATCAGCCCCAGCATTTT.

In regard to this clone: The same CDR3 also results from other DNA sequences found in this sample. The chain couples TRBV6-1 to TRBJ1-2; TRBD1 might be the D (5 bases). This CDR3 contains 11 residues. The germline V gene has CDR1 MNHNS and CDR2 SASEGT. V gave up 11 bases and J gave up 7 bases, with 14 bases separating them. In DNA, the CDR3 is TGTGCCCCCAAAAGGGGCGCTGGCTACACCTTC. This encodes CAPKRGAGYTF.